Reported below is one T cell receptor beta chain. Measured with immunoSEQ multiplex PCR; TCRdb has only the in-frame clones, and not every one. The table records just under 550,000 clones, 70% to 80% of them present only once. The sample belongs to a study of shared T cell receptors in the human thymus. This CDR3 has 16 amino acids. Looked up from germline, CDR1 is MGHRA and CDR2 is YSYEKL. V lost 3 bases and J lost 9; bases outside the gene matches: 13. The sample also formed part of further work on human thymus T cells. That work adds: Corrective cardiac operations yielded the resected thymus tissue.

The sequenced material came from thymocytes. The TCR comes from a boy under three years old with a congenital heart defect. The chain joins TRBV4-1 to TRBJ2-3, with 9 bases fitting TRBD1. CDR3 in amino acids: CASSQPGQGPLQTQYF. CDR3 coding DNA: TGCGCCAGCAGCCAGCCGGGACAGGGACCCCTCCAAACGCAGTATTTT.